This note documents a single T cell receptor beta chain sequence. No antigen is known for it. A read error may explain this, as a much larger clone is one base away. This sample stems from a study of molecular identifiers for immune sequencing clone quantification. Study-wide results and caveats: Identical barcode-sharing TCR molecules could lead to underestimated sizes for highly expanded clones.

The CDR3 runs to 19 residues. With 10%, 30% or 50% of RNA, roughly 17,000 to 1,000,000 naive CD8 T cells were sequenced. Naive CD8 T cells were sorted as CD8+CD4-CCR7+CD45RA+. Listed TCR primers and previously described methods were used for bulk TCR libraries. TCRdb analysed the PCR reads with MiXCR anew, one entry per CDR3 protein. The repertoire includes more than 300,000 distinct CDR3 sequences, over 20% of them detected once, and more than 0.8% sits in the top ten. Sample: naive CD8+ T cells from blood, with Jurkat cell RNA spiked in. The subset is: FACS-sorted CD8+CD4-CCR7+CD45RA+ naive T cells. This TCR was recovered from a human donor in good health. Some libraries in this study had Jurkat cell RNA spiked in. The chain uses TRBV21-1 and TRBJ2-3; TRBD1 reflects the table's D call only, with no check against the DNA. TRBV21-1 corresponds to a pseudogene. This chain's CDR3 is CASSKGNVEDRGGTDTQYF. In nucleotides, the CDR3 is TGTGCCAGCAGCAAAGGGAACGTCGAGGACAGGGGGGGCACAGATACGCAGTATTTT.